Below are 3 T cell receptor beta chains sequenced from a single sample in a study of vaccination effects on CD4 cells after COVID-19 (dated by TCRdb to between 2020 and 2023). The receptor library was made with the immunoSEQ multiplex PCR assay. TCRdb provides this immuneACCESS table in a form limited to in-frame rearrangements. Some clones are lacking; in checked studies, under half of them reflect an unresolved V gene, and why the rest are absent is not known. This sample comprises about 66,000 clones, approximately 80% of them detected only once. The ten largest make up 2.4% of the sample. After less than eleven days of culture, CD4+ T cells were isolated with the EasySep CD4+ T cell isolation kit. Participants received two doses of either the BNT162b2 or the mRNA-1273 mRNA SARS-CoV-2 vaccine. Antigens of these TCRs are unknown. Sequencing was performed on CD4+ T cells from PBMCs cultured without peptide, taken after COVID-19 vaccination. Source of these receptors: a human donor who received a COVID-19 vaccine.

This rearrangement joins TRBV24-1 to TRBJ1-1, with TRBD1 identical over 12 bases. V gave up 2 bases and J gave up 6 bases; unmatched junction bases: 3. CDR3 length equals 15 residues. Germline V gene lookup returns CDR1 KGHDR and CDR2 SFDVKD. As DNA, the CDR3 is TGTGCCACCAGTGATTCGGGACAGGGGGCCTCTGAAGCTTTCTTT. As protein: CATSDSGQGASEAFF.

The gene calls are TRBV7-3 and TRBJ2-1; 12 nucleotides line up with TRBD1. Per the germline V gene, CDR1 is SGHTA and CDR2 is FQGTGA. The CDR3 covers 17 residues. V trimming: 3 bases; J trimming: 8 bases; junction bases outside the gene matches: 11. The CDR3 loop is CASSLGTGGLFRDEQFF. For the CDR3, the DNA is TGTGCCAGCAGCTTGGGGACAGGGGGCTTATTTAGGGATGAGCAGTTCTTC. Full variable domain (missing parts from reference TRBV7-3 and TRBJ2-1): GAGVSQTPSNKVTEKGKYVELRCDPISGHTALYWYRQSLGQGPEFLIYFQGTGAADDSGLPNDRFFAVRPEGSVSTLKIQRTERGDSAVYLCASSLGTGGLFRDEQFFGPGTRLTVL.

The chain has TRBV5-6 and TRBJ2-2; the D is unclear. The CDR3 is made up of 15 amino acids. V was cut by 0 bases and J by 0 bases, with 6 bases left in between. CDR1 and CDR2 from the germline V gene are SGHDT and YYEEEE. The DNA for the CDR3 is TGTGCCAGCAGCTTGGGAGGCGCGAACACCGGGGAGCTGTTTTTT. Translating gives CASSLGGANTGELFF.